This T cell receptor beta chain originates from a study of Ad26.COV2.S vaccination and SARS-CoV-2 variants. On the study more broadly: Doses of Ad26.COV2.S were injected into muscle once or twice, 56 days apart.

Libraries were prepared by immunoSEQ multiplex PCR; TCRdb keeps only in-frame clonotypes and omits some of them. There are about 350,000 clones in the sample; about 88% occur only once, and approximately 3.5% lies in the top ten. This CDR3 spans 16 amino acids. V shed 1 base and J 0 bases; nucleotides not matched to a gene: 4. Germline CDR1 MNHEY, CDR2 SVGAGI. Treatment defined: 19 received Ad26.COV2.S at low or high dose, single or two shots; 5 received placebo; per-sample allocation not given. Specimen acquisition occurred on day 63 following the initial vaccine or placebo injection. An Ad26 vector was used to express Wuhan-strain SARS-CoV-2 spike as the vaccine.

Here the sequenced sample was peripheral blood, taken in a trial of Ad26.COV2.S vaccine versus placebo. This clonotype originated in a person between 18 and 59 years old who received the Ad26.COV2.S COVID-19 vaccine or a placebo. This chain connects TRBV6-5 to TRBJ2-3; 7 nucleotides line up with TRBD2. CDR3 protein: CASSYLTSPSTDTQYF. The DNA for the CDR3 is TGTGCCAGCAGTTACTTGACTAGCCCTAGCACAGATACGCAGTATTTT.